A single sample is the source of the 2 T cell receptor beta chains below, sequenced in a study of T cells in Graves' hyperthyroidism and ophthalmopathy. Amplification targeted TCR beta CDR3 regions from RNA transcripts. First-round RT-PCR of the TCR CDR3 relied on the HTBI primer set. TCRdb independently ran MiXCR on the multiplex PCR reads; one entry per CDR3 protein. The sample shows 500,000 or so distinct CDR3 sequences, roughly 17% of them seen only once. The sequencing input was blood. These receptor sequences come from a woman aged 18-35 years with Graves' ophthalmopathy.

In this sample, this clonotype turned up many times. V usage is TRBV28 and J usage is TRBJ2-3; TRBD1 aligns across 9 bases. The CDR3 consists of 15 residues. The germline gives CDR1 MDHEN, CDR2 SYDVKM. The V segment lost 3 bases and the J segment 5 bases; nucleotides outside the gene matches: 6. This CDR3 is CASSFGDRVIDTQYF. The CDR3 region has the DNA TGTGCCAGCAGTTTCGGGGACAGGGTTATAGATACGCAGTATTTT.

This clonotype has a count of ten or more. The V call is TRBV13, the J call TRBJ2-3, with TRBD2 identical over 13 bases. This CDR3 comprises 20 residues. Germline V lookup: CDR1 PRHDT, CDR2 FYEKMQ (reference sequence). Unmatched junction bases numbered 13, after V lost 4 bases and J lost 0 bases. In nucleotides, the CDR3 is TGTGCCAGCAGCTATTACGGACTAGCGGGAGAGGGGGCTAGCACAGATACGCAGTATTTT. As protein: CASSYYGLAGEGASTDTQYF.